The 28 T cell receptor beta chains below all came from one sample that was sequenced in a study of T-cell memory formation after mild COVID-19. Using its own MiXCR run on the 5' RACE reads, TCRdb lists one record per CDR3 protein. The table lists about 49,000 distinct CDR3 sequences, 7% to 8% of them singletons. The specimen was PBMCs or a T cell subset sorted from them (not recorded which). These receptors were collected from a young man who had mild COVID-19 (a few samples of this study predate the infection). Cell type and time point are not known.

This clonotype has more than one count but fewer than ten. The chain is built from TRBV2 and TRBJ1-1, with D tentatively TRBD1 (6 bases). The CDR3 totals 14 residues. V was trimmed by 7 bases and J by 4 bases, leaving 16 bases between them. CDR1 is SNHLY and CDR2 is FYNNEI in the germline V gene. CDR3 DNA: TGTGCCAGCACCGCGCGAGGGGGAGGCACTGAAGCTTTCTTT. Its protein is CASTARGGGTEAFF.

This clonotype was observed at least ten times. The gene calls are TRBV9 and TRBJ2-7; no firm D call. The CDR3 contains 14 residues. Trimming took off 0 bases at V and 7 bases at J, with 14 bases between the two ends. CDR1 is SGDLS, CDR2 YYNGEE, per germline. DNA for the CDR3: TGTGCCAGCAGCGTAGAGCCCAGGAGTGAGGAGCAGTACTTC. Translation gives CASSVEPRSEEQYF. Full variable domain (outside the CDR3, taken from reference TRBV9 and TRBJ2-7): DSGVTQTPKHLITATGQRVTLRCSPRSGDLSVYWYQQSLDQGLQFLIQYYNGEERAKGNILERFSAQQFPDLHSELNLSSLELGDSALYFCASSVEPRSEEQYFGPGTRLTVT.

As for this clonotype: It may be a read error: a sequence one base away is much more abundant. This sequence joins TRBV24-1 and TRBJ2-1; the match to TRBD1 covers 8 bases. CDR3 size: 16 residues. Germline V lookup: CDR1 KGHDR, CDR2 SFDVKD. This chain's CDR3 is CDTSDSRQGASNEQFF. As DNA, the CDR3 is TGTGACACCAGTGATTCGAGGCAGGGGGCAAGCAATGAGCAGTTCTTC.

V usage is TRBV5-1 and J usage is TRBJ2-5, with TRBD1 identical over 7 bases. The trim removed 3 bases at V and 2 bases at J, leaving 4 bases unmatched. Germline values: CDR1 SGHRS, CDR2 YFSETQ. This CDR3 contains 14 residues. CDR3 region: CASSSGTAQETQYF. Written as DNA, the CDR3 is TGCGCCAGCAGCTCCGGGACAGCTCAAGAGACCCAGTACTTC.

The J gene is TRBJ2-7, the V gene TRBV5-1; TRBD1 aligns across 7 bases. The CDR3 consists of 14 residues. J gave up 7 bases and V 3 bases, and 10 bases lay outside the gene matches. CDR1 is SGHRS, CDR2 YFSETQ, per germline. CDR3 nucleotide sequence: TGCGCCAGCAGCTGGGGACAGCCGAGCGCGGAGCAGTACTTC. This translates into CASSWGQPSAEQYF.

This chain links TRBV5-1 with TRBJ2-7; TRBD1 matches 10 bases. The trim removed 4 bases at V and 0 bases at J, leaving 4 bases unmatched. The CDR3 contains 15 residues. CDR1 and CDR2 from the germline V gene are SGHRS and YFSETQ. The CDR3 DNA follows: TGCGCCAGCAGCGGACAGGGGGGCGGCTCCTACGAGCAGTACTTC. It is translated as CASSGQGGGSYEQYF.

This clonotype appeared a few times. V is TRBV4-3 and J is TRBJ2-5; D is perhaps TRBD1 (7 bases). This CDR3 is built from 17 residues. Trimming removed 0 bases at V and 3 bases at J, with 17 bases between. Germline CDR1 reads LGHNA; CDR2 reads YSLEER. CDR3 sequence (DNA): TGCGCCAGCAGCCAAGATCTAAGAGGAGGGGGCAAAGAGACCCAGTACTTC. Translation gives CASSQDLRGGGKETQYF.

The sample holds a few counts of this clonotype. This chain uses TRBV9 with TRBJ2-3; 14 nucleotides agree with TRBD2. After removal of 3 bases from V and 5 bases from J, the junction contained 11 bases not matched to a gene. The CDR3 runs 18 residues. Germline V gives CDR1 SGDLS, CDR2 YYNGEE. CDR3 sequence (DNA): TGTGCCAGCAGCGCGCCGTGGACTAGCGGGGGGTCTGTAGATACGCAGTATTTT. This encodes CASSAPWTSGGSVDTQYF.

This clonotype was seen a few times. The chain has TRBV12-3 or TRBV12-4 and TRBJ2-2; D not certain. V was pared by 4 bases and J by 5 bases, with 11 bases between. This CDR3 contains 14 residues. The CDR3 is CASSSTPETGELFF. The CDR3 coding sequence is TGTGCCAGCAGTTCAACCCCAGAGACCGGGGAGCTGTTTTTT.

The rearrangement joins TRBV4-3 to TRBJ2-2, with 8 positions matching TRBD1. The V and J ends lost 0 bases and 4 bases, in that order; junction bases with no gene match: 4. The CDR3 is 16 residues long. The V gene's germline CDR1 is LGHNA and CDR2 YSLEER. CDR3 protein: CASSQEADRVTGELFF. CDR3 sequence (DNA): TGCGCCAGCAGCCAAGAAGCGGACAGGGTCACCGGGGAGCTGTTTTTT.

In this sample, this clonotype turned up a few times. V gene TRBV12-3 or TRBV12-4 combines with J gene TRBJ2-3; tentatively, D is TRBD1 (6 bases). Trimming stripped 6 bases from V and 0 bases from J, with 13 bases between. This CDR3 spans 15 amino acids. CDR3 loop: CASSNRALSTDTQYF. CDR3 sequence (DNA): TGTGCCAGCAGCAACAGGGCCCTTAGCACAGATACGCAGTATTTT.

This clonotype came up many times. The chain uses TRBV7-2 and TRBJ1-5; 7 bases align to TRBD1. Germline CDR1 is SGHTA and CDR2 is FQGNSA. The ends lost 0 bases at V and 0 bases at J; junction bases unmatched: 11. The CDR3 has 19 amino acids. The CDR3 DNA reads TGTGCCAGCAGCTTAGCGCGGGACAGAATTAAACCTAGCAATCAGCCCCAGCATTTT. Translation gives CASSLARDRIKPSNQPQHF. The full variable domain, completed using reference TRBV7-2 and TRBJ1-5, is GAGVSQSPSNKVTEKGKDVELRCDPISGHTALYWYRQSLGQGLEFLIYFQGNSAPDKSGLPSDRFSAERTGGSVSTLTIQRTQQEDSAVYLCASSLARDRIKPSNQPQHFGDGTRLSIL.

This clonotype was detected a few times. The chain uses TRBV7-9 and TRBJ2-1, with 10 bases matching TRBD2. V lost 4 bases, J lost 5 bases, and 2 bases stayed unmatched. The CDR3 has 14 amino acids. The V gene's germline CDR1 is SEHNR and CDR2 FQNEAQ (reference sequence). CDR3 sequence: CASSSGLANNEQFF. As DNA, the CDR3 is TGTGCCAGCAGCTCGGGACTAGCGAACAATGAGCAGTTCTTC.

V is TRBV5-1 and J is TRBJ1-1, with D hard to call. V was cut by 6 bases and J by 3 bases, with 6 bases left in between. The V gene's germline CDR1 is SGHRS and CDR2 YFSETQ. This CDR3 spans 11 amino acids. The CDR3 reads CASIEDTEAFF. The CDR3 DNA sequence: TGCGCCAGCATTGAGGACACTGAAGCTTTCTTT. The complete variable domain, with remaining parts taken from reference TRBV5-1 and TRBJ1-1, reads KAGVTQTPRYLIKTRGQQVTLSCSPISGHRSVSWYQQTPGQGLQFLFEYFSETQRNKGNFPGRFSGRQFSNSRSEMNVSTLELGDSALYLCASIEDTEAFFGQGTRLTVV.

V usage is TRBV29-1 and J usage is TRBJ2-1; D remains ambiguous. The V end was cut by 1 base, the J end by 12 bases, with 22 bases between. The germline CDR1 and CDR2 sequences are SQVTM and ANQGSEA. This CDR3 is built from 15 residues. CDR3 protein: CSVEGTGPPGIGQFF. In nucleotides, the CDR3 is TGCAGCGTTGAAGGCACCGGACCCCCCGGTATAGGGCAGTTCTTC.

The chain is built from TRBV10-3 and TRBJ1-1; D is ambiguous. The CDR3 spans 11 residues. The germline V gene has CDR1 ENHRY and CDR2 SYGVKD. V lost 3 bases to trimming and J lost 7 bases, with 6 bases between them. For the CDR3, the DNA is TGTGCCATCAGTGAACAAGGTGAAGCTTTCTTT. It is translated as CAISEQGEAFF.

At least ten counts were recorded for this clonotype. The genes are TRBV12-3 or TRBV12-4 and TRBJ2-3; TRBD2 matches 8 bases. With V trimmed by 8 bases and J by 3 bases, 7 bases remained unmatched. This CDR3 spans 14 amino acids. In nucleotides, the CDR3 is TGTGCCAGCGCTCTCGGGGGGGGGACAGATACGCAGTATTTT. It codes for CASALGGGTDTQYF.

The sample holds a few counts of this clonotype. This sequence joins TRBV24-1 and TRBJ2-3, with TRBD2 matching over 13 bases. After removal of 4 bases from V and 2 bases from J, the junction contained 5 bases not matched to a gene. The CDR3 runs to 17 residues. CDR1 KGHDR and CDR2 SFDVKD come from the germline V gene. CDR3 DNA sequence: TGTGCCACCAGTGACAGGACTAGCGGGGGATCCACAGATACGCAGTATTTT. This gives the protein CATSDRTSGGSTDTQYF.

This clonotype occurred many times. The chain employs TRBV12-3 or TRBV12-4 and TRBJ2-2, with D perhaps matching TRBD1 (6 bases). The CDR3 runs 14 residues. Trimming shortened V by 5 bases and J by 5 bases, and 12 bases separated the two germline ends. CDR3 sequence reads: CASSQSTGTGELFF. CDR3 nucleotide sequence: TGTGCCAGCAGTCAATCTACAGGGACCGGGGAGCTGTTTTTT.

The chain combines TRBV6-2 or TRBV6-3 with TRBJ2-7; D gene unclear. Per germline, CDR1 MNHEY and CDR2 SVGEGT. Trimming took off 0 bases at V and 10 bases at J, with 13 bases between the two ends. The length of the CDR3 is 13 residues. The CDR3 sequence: CASSYSLGRRQYF. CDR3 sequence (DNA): TGTGCCAGCAGTTACTCACTTGGGCGGAGACAGTACTTC.

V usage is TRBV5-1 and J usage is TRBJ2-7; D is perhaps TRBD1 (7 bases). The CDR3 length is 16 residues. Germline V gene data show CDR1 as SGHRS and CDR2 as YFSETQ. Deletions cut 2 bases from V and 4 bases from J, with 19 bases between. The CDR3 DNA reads TGCGCCAGCAGCTTTGGGGGGTCGACAGGGCAGTACGAGCAGTACTTC. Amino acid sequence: CASSFGGSTGQYEQYF.

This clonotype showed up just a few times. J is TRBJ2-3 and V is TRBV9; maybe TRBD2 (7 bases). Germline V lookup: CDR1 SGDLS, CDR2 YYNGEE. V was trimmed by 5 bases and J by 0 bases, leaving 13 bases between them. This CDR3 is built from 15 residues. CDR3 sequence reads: CASRRGGDSTDTQYF. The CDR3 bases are TGTGCCAGCAGGAGGGGGGGCGATAGCACAGATACGCAGTATTTT.

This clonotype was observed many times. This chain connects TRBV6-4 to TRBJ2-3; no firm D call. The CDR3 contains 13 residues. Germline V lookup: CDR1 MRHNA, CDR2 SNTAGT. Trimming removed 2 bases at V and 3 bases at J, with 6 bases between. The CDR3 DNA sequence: TGTGCCAGCAGTGACACAGAAACAGATACGCAGTATTTT. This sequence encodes CASSDTETDTQYF.

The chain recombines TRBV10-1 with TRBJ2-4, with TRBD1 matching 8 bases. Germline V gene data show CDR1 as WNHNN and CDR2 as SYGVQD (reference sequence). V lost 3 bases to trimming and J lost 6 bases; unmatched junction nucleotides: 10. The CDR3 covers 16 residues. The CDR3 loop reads CASSDSRRGRGNIQYF. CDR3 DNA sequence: TGCGCCAGCAGTGACAGCCGCAGGGGGCGCGGAAACATTCAGTACTTC.

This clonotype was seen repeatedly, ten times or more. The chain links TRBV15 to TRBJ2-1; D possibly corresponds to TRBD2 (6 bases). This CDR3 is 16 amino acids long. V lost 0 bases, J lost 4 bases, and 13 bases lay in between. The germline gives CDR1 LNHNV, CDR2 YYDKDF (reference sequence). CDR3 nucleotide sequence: TGTGCCACCAGCAGAGATCGGGGCGGGGTATACAATGAGCAGTTCTTC. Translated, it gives CATSRDRGGVYNEQFF. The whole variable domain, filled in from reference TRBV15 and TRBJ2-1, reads DAMVIQNPRYQVTQFGKPVTLSCSQTLNHNVMYWYQQKSSQAPKLLFHYYDKDFNNEADTPDNFQSRRPNTSFCFLDIRSPGLGDTAMYLCATSRDRGGVYNEQFFGPGTRLTVL.

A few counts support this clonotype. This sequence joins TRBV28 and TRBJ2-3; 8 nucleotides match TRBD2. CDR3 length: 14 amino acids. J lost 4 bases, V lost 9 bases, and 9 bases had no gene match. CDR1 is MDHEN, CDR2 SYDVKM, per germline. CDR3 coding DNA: TGTGCCAGTTTAACGGGACTAGTTGCAGATACGCAGTATTTT. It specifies CASLTGLVADTQYF.

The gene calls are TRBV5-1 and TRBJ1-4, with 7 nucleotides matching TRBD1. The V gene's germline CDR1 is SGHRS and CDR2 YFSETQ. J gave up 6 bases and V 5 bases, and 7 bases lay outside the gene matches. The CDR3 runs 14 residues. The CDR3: CASSSGQRDEKLFF. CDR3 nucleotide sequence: TGCGCCAGCAGTTCGGGACAGAGGGATGAAAAACTGTTTTTT. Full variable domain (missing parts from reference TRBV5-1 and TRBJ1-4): KAGVTQTPRYLIKTRGQQVTLSCSPISGHRSVSWYQQTPGQGLQFLFEYFSETQRNKGNFPGRFSGRQFSNSRSEMNVSTLELGDSALYLCASSSGQRDEKLFFGSGTQLSVL.

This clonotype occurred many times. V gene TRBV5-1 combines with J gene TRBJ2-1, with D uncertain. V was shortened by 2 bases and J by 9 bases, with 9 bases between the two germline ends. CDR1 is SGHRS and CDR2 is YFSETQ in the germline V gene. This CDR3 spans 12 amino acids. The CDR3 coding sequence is TGCGCCAGCAGCTTAGGCAGCACTGAGCAGTTCTTC. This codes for CASSLGSTEQFF.